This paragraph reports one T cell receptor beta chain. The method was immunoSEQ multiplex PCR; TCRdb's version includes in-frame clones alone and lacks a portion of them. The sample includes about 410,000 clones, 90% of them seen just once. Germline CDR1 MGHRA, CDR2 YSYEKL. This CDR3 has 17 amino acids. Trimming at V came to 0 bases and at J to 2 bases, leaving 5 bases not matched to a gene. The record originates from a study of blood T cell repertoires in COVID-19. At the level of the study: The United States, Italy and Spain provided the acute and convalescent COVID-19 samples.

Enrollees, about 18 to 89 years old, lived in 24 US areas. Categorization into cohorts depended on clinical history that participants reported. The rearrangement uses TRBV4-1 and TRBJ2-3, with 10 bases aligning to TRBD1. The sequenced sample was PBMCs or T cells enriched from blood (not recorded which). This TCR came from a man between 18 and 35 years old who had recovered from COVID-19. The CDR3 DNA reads TGCGCCAGCAGCCAAGATGGGGGACAGGGGATCACAGATACGCAGTATTTT. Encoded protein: CASSQDGGQGITDTQYF.